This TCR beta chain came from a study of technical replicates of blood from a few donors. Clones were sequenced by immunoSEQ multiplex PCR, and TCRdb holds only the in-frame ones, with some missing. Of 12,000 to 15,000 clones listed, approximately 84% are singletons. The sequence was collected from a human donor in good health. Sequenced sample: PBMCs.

The CDR3 DNA reads TGTGCCAGCAGTCCAGACAGAACATTCACTGAAGCTTTCTTT. Translated, it gives CASSPDRTFTEAFF. The V call is TRBV6-5, the J call TRBJ1-1, with D possibly being TRBD1 (5 bases). In germline, CDR1 is MNHEY, CDR2 SVGAGI. Trimming took 5 bases from V and 4 from J, leaving 14 bases between them. The CDR3 has 14 residues.